A selection of T cell receptor beta chains follows, all from one sample in a study of neoadjuvant nivolumab and ipilimumab in lung cancer. The repertoire was sequenced with immunoSEQ multiplex PCR; TCRdb's copy has only in-frame clones and lacks some. The table lists tens of thousands of clones, 80% of them singletons. The material was peripheral blood, obtained before neoadjuvant nivolumab, alone or with ipilimumab. The origin of the receptors is an adult with non-small cell lung cancer. Each CDR3 is given with its conserved first and last residue. D genes are given only for firm matches. Not all rows give a size; the values are once, few, many and, for expanded clones, a class.

J gene: TRBJ2-1; V gene: TRBV6-4; clone size: .; D gene: .; CDR3 length: 14; CDR3 DNA: TGTGCCAGCAGTGACCGGCTAGGGATTGGCGAGCAGTTCTTC; CDR3 protein: CASSDRLGIGEQFF
J gene: TRBJ1-1; V gene: TRBV9; clone size: .; D gene: .; CDR3 length: 14; CDR3 DNA: TGTGCCAGCAGCGTAGGGCAGGGGCGAACTGAAGCTTTCTTT; CDR3 protein: CASSVGQGRTEAFF
J gene: TRBJ1-4; V gene: TRBV6-1; clone size: .; D gene: .; CDR3 length: 14; CDR3 DNA: TGTGCCAGCAGTGAAGGCCCAACTAATGAAAAACTGTTTTTT; CDR3 protein: CASSEGPTNEKLFF
J gene: TRBJ2-1; V gene: TRBV15; clone size: .; D gene: TRBD1; CDR3 length: 15; CDR3 DNA: TGTGCCACCAGCGGATGGGACAGGGGAGGTAATGAGCAGTTCTTC; CDR3 protein: CATSGWDRGGNEQFF
J gene: TRBJ2-7; V gene: TRBV5-1; clone size: .; D gene: TRBD1; CDR3 length: 14; CDR3 DNA: TGCGCCAGCAGCGACCGGGACAGGGTGGGAGAGCAGTACTTC; CDR3 protein: CASSDRDRVGEQYF
J gene: TRBJ1-5; V gene: TRBV19; clone size: .; D gene: TRBD1; CDR3 length: 16; CDR3 DNA: TGTGCCAGTAGTATCGGGGACAGGTTCAGCAATCAGCCCCAGCATTTT; CDR3 protein: CASSIGDRFSNQPQHF
J gene: TRBJ1-6; V gene: TRBV14; clone size: .; D gene: TRBD1; CDR3 length: 18; CDR3 DNA: TGTGCCAGCAGCCAATGGGGCAGGGGGCGCCGAGGGTATTCACCCCTCCACTTT; CDR3 protein: CASSQWGRGRRGYSPLHF
J gene: TRBJ1-6; V gene: TRBV4-2; clone size: few; D gene: .; CDR3 length: 16; CDR3 DNA: TGTGCCAGCAGCCAATGGGGTCAGGGACGACCTTCACCCCTCCACTTT; CDR3 protein: CASSQWGQGRPSPLHF
J gene: TRBJ2-1; V gene: TRBV5-1; clone size: .; D gene: .; CDR3 length: 15; CDR3 DNA: TGCGCCAGCAGCTTGGAGGGCTCGGGTACCAATGAGCAGTTCTTC; CDR3 protein: CASSLEGSGTNEQFF
J gene: TRBJ1-2; V gene: TRBV4-2; clone size: .; D gene: .; CDR3 length: 14; CDR3 DNA: TGTGCCAGCAGCCAAGATCTACAGGGCTATGGCTACACCTTC; CDR3 protein: CASSQDLQGYGYTF
J gene: TRBJ2-1; V gene: TRBV9; clone size: .; D gene: .; CDR3 length: 14; CDR3 DNA: TGTGCCAGCAGCGTAGATCCCCTCTACAATGAGCAGTTCTTC; CDR3 protein: CASSVDPLYNEQFF
J gene: TRBJ2-5; V gene: TRBV18; clone size: .; D gene: .; CDR3 length: 15; CDR3 DNA: TGTGCCAGCTCACCACTATGGGGTCCCCAAGAGACCCAGTACTTC; CDR3 protein: CASSPLWGPQETQYF
J gene: TRBJ1-4; V gene: TRBV6-1; clone size: .; D gene: .; CDR3 length: 15; CDR3 DNA: TGTGCCAGCACGCCGTTGCGGACTATGAATGAAAAACTGTTTTTT; CDR3 protein: CASTPLRTMNEKLFF
J gene: TRBJ2-2; V gene: TRBV19; clone size: once; D gene: .; CDR3 length: 16; CDR3 DNA: TGTGCCAGTAGTAAGTGGACAGTGACGAACACCGGGGAGCTGTTTTTT; CDR3 protein: CASSKWTVTNTGELFF
J gene: TRBJ2-3; V gene: TRBV4-1; clone size: .; D gene: .; CDR3 length: 19; CDR3 DNA: TGCGCCAGCAGCCAAGATCCTCGGGGGCGGGGGCTCAGGGTGGATACGCAGTATTTT; CDR3 protein: CASSQDPRGRGLRVDTQYF
J gene: TRBJ1-2; V gene: TRBV7-2; clone size: .; D gene: TRBD1; CDR3 length: 15; CDR3 DNA: TGTGCCAGCAGCTTTCCTGGACAGGGGCTTTATGGCTACACCTTC; CDR3 protein: CASSFPGQGLYGYTF
J gene: TRBJ2-3; V gene: TRBV7-9; clone size: .; D gene: .; CDR3 length: 15; CDR3 DNA: TGTGCCAGCAGCGGTAGACTAGTAATCGGGCATACGCAGTATTTT; CDR3 protein: CASSGRLVIGHTQYF
J gene: TRBJ1-3; V gene: TRBV19; clone size: .; D gene: .; CDR3 length: 15; CDR3 DNA: TGTGCCAGTAGTATAACGGGGGCGAGAGGAAACACCATATATTTT; CDR3 protein: CASSITGARGNTIYF
J gene: TRBJ1-3; V gene: TRBV7-2; clone size: .; D gene: .; CDR3 length: 16; CDR3 DNA: TGTGCCAGCAGCCTCCACAGGGCCTTCTCTGGAAACACCATATATTTT; CDR3 protein: CASSLHRAFSGNTIYF
J gene: TRBJ1-6; V gene: TRBV18; clone size: .; D gene: .; CDR3 length: 17; CDR3 DNA: TGTGCCAGCTCACCACCGCGGTCGGGACTCCCCATCGGCCCCCTCCACTTT; CDR3 protein: CASSPPRSGLPIGPLHF
J gene: TRBJ1-3; V gene: TRBV27; clone size: .; D gene: .; CDR3 length: 15; CDR3 DNA: TGTGCCAGCAGTTTGCTGGATGAGGGTGGAAACACCATATATTTT; CDR3 protein: CASSLLDEGGNTIYF